This T cell receptor beta chain stems from a study of T cells in narcolepsy. General study points: Reportedly, autoreactive clonotypes were serially detected in patients' blood but not controls'. HCRT-specific and TRIB2-specific autoreactive clonotypes appeared among same-patient CSF and blood CD4+ clonotypes.

This clone was detected only once. What it recognizes is unknown. This table comes from immunoSEQ multiplex PCR, and its TCRdb copy is limited to in-frame clones, with some not included. The table has about 34,000 clones, around 80% seen once; the top ten hold less than 1.5%. CDR3 length: 16 amino acids. Losses at the gene ends were 5 bases for V and 5 bases for J; bases not matched to a gene: 9. The V gene's germline CDR1 is SGHTA and CDR2 FQGTGA. Source material: CD45RA- memory CD4+ T cells from PBMCs. This chain uses TRBV7-3 with TRBJ2-4; 10 bases line up with TRBD1. The sequence came from a human donor with narcolepsy. The CDR3 loop is CASSLRAGTGENIQYF. The CDR3 nucleotides read TGTGCCAGCAGCCTCCGGGCAGGGACAGGGGAAAACATTCAGTACTTC. Drawing the rest from reference TRBV7-3 and TRBJ2-4, the complete variable domain is GAGVSQTPSNKVTEKGKYVELRCDPISGHTALYWYRQSLGQGPEFLIYFQGTGAADDSGLPNDRFFAVRPEGSVSTLKIQRTERGDSAVYLCASSLRAGTGENIQYFGAGTRLSVL.